The 5 T cell receptor beta chains given below trace back to one sample, sequenced in a study of tumor and adjacent non-tumor tissue in lung cancer. The template was RNA from unsorted bulk tissue. Distant lung tissue was collected more than 3 cm away from the tumor edge. TCRbeta libraries were built with three rounds of nested PCR, modified from ARM-PCR. Each CDR3 protein is one row after TCRdb ran MiXCR on the multiplex PCR reads. The data contain almost 75,000 distinct CDR3 sequences, roughly 75% of them singletons. The source material was distant non-tumor lung tissue. Every receptor here comes from a woman between 45 and 65 years old with non-small cell lung cancer.

This clonotype was detected many times. The CDR3 nucleotides are TGTGCCAGCAGTGCGGGGACTAGCCCTAGCACAGATACGCAGTATTTT. This gives the protein CASSAGTSPSTDTQYF. V usage is TRBV6-1 and J usage is TRBJ2-3; 9 positions agree with TRBD2. V was clipped by 4 bases and J by 0 bases; unmatched bases: 5. Germline V gene lookup returns CDR1 MNHNS and CDR2 SASEGT. The CDR3 covers 16 residues.

About this clonotype: Compared with germline, one end of the junction differs, possibly owing to a read error. The rearrangement links TRBV11-2 to TRBJ2-2; weak D call: TRBD1 (5 bases). This CDR3 is 14 amino acids long. Germline lookup yields CDR1 SGHAT and CDR2 FQNNGV. The CDR3 DNA reads TGTGCCACCAGCTTATCCCCAGGGATCAGGGAGCTGTTTTTT. It codes for CATSLSPGIRELFF.

As regards this clonotype: One end of the junction varies from germline; a read error may be responsible. This chain uses TRBV11-3 with TRBJ2-1, with TRBD2 identical over 8 bases. Germline V gene sequence: CDR1 SGHNT, CDR2 YENEEA. This CDR3 contains 16 residues. CDR3 bases: TGTACCAGCTGCTTAGCGGGAACCCTCTCCTACAATGAGCAGTTCTTC. It translates to CTSCLAGTLSYNEQFF.

In DNA form, the CDR3 reads TGTGCCAGCAGCTTTAAGACTAGTGGATTCAGTGAGCAGTTCTTC. Protein product: CASSFKTSGFSEQFF. The chain combines TRBV11-2 with TRBJ2-1; the D gene is possibly TRBD2 (6 bases). Germline V gene sequence: CDR1 SGHAT, CDR2 FQNNGV. CDR3 length: 15 amino acids. Between the trimmed V and J ends, which lost 3 bases and 9 bases, there was a span of 18 bases. Full variable domain (rest looked up from reference TRBV11-2 and TRBJ2-1): EAGVAQSPRYKIIEKRQSVAFWCNPISGHATLYWYQQILGQGPKLLIQFQNNGVVDDSQLPKDRFSAERLKGVDSTLKIQPAKLEDSAVYLCASSFKTSGFSEQFFGPGTRLTVL.

The V call is TRBV24-1, the J call TRBJ2-1, with a weak D call TRBD2 (6 bases). Trimming removed 9 bases from V and 5 bases from J, with 13 bases in between. The CDR3 runs to 13 residues. The germline V gene has CDR1 KGHDR and CDR2 SFDVKD. CDR3 bases: TGTGCCACCGGGGCGGGACCCGACAATGAGCAGTTCTTC. Encoded protein: CATGAGPDNEQFF.